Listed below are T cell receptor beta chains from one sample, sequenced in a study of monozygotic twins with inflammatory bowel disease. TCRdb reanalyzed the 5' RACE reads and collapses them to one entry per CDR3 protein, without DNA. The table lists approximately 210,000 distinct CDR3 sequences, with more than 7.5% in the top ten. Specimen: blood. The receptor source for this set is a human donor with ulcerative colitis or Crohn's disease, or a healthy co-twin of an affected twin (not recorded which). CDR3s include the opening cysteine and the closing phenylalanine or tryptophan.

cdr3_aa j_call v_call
CASSARTGPSEKLFF TRBJ1-4 TRBV2
CASEQGSGNTIYF TRBJ1-3 TRBV12-3/TRBV12-4
CASSPLGGGYYNEQFF TRBJ2-1 TRBV3-1
CSARDQVGTGELFF TRBJ2-2 TRBV20-1
CASSLEGVITDTQYF TRBJ2-3 TRBV7-9
CSPMGNGNEQFF TRBJ2-1 TRBV29-1
CASTLYGGGPGNNEQFF TRBJ2-1 TRBV7-6
CASSLVETQYF TRBJ2-5 TRBV5-1
CASSQVGGSSYNEQFF TRBJ2-1 TRBV3-1
CATSDPVSGANTGELFF TRBJ2-2 TRBV24-1
CSATGPAGGQFF TRBJ2-1 TRBV29-1
CSAGGLGFTEAFF TRBJ1-1 TRBV29-1
CSARRTGRDTEAFF TRBJ1-1 TRBV20-1
CSVSSGQGAIGYTF TRBJ1-2 TRBV29-1
CASSYLPPYEQYF TRBJ2-7 TRBV6-5
CASSPRQGSSYEQYF TRBJ2-7 TRBV7-8